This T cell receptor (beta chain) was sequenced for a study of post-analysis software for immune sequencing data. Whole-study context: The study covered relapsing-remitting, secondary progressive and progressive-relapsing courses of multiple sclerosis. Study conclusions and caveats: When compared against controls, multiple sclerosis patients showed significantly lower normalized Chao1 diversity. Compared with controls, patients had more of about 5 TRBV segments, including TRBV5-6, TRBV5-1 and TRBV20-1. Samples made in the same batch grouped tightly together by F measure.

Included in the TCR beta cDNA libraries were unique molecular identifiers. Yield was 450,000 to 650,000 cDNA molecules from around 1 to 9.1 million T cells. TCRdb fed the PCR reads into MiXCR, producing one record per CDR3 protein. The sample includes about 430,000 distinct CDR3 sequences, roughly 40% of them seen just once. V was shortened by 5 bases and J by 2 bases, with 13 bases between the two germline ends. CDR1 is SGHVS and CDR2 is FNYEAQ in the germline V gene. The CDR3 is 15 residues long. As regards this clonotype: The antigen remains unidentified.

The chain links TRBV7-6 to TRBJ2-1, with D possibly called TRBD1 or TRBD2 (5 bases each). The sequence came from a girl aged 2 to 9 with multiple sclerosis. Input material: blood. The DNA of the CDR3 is TGTGCCAGCAGCCACCGGGACGGCCCCTACAATGAGCAGTTCTTC. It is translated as CASSHRDGPYNEQFF.